Listed here are 20 T cell receptor beta chains from one sample, sequenced in a study of CD8+ T cells in alopecia areata. Once RNA had been extracted, it was reverse transcribed into cDNA to act as the sequencing template. Some clones are missing from TCRdb's copy, which holds only in-frame ones; the method was immunoSEQ multiplex PCR. The sample lists about 220,000 clones; more than 45% were seen once. Treatment given: oral pan-JAK inhibitor, 5-10 mg twice daily. The sample consisted of CD4+ T cells sorted from blood, taken at week 4, from a patient treated with tofacitinib. Source of these receptors: a human donor with alopecia areata.

This clone was seen only a few times. This chain connects TRBV23-1 to TRBJ2-7; tentative D call: TRBD2 (6 bases). TRBV23-1 is given ORF status, its function remaining uncertain. This CDR3 has 16 amino acids. Between the trimmed V and J ends, which lost 0 bases and 7 bases, there was a span of 19 bases. The CDR3: CASSQSGKVLAQEQYF. DNA of the CDR3: TGCGCCAGCAGTCAATCCGGGAAGGTACTAGCTCAAGAGCAGTACTTC.

CDR3 region: CASSRLGSSSTDTQYF. CDR3 bases: TGCGCCAGCAGTCGTTTGGGGAGCTCTAGCACAGATACGCAGTATTTT. This chain connects TRBV5-1 to TRBJ2-3; weak D call: TRBD2 (5 bases). The CDR3 runs 16 residues. Germline values: CDR1 SGHRS, CDR2 YFSETQ. The V and J ends lost 5 bases and 0 bases respectively, with 16 bases between them.

The chain joins TRBV30 to TRBJ1-2, with D perhaps matching TRBD1 (6 bases). This CDR3 has 18 amino acids. Germline CDR1 and CDR2: GTSNPN and SVGIG (reference sequence). Trimming took 2 bases from V and 6 from J, leaving 28 bases between them. The CDR3 region is CAWSRSLWGASYSDGYTF. The CDR3 nucleotides read TGTGCCTGGAGTAGGTCATTGTGGGGGGCCAGCTATAGTGATGGCTACACCTTC.

This chain connects TRBV2 to TRBJ2-3, with TRBD2 matching 7 bases. This CDR3 has 15 residues. V trimming: 4 bases; J trimming: 2 bases; junction bases outside the gene matches: 6. Germline-derived CDR1 and CDR2 are SNHLY and FYNNEI. The CDR3 DNA reads TGTGCCAGCAGTGGAGGTCGGGGGGTCACAGATACGCAGTATTTT. It is translated as CASSGGRGVTDTQYF.

This clone was observed a single time. The rearrangement links TRBV4-3 to TRBJ1-5; D unclear. V was pared by 4 bases and J by 6 bases, with 10 bases between. The CDR3 loop spans 13 amino acids. Germline V gene sequence: CDR1 LGHNA, CDR2 YSLEER. The CDR3 DNA is TGCGCCAGCAGCCCGACCGTTCTTCAGCCCCAGCATTTT. As protein: CASSPTVLQPQHF.

The chain is built from TRBV7-9 and TRBJ2-1; unclear D gene. Trimming took 2 bases from V and 2 from J, leaving 4 bases between them. The V gene's germline CDR1 is SEHNR and CDR2 FQNEAQ (reference sequence). The length of the CDR3 is 13 residues. CDR3 loop: CASSLTAYNEQFF. The CDR3 coding sequence is TGTGCCAGCAGCTTAACAGCCTACAATGAGCAGTTCTTC.

With regard to this clone: A much more abundant neighbour one base away suggests this may be a read error. The V gene is TRBV11-2, the J gene TRBJ2-6; D ambiguous. Deletions cut 3 bases from V and 0 bases from J, with 3 bases between. CDR1 is SGHAT, CDR2 FQNNGV, per germline. CDR3 length equals 14 residues. The CDR3: CASSFDSGANVLTF. CDR3 nucleotide sequence: TGTGCCAGCAGCTTCGACTCTGGGGCCAACGTCCTGACTTTC.

V and J are TRBV10-3 and TRBJ1-5; 8 bases are a match to TRBD1. Trimming took 10 bases from V and 6 from J; bases not matched to a gene: 8. Per the germline V gene, CDR1 is ENHRY and CDR2 is SYGVKD. This CDR3 is built from 13 residues. The CDR3 coding sequence is TGTGCCAGCTCGGACAGGGTAGGTCAGCCCCAGCATTTT. It codes for CASSDRVGQPQHF.

The chain is built from TRBV12-5 and TRBJ2-3, with 7 bases that match TRBD2. Trimming removed 7 bases from V and 4 bases from J; junction bases left unmatched: 11. This CDR3 contains 15 residues. CDR1 is LGHNT and CDR2 is FRNRAP in the germline V gene. This CDR3 is CASASGGYQADTQYF. CDR3 DNA: TGTGCTAGTGCTTCCGGGGGGTATCAAGCAGATACGCAGTATTTT.

This clone came up once. The V gene is TRBV30, the J gene TRBJ1-2; D is possibly TRBD1 (5 bases). Per germline, CDR1 GTSNPN and CDR2 SVGIG (reference sequence). With 3 bases removed from V and 4 bases from J, the gap between germline ends came to 12 bases. The CDR3 sequence is 13 residues long. The CDR3 sequence is CAWSPGRLYGYTF. CDR3 DNA sequence: TGTGCCTGGAGCCCGGGACGGCTCTATGGCTACACCTTC.

In nucleotides, the CDR3 is TGTGCCAGCAGCTTTGTCACAGGGCTTAATCAGCCCCAGCATTTT. Amino acids: CASSFVTGLNQPQHF. The rearrangement uses TRBV7-3 and TRBJ1-5; D may be TRBD1 (6 bases). V shed 3 bases and J shed 4 bases, with 13 bases lying between them. The CDR3 is 15 residues long. The germline V gene has CDR1 SGHTA and CDR2 FQGTGA.

This clone was seen only once. This sequence joins TRBV25-1 and TRBJ2-2; 10 bases are a match to TRBD1. Germline V gene lookup returns CDR1 MGHDK and CDR2 SYGVNS. Trimming cost V 5 bases and J 5 bases; bases outside gene matches: 8. CDR3 length: 16 amino acids. DNA for the CDR3: TGTGCCAGCAGTTCGTTTCGACAGGGGGCAACCGGGGAGCTGTTTTTT. Amino acids: CASSSFRQGATGELFF.

This clone was counted a few times. This chain joins TRBV5-1 and TRBJ2-3; D is undetermined. V lost 4 bases to trimming and J lost 8 bases, with 20 bases between them. CDR1 is SGHRS and CDR2 is YFSETQ in the germline V gene. The CDR3 length is 15 residues. The CDR3 region is CASSREPDKTGTQYF. CDR3 nucleotides: TGCGCCAGCAGCAGAGAGCCAGACAAAACGGGTACGCAGTATTTT.

The J gene is TRBJ1-2, the V gene TRBV25-1; TRBD1 might be the D (5 bases). Germline loops: CDR1 MGHDK, CDR2 SYGVNS. The CDR3 contains 15 residues. The V end lost 1 base, the J end lost 8 bases, and 17 bases lay between the germline ends. CDR3 in amino acids: CASSESLQRGEGYTF. The CDR3, as DNA: TGTGCCAGCAGTGAATCCCTCCAGAGGGGTGAGGGCTACACCTTC.

The chain uses TRBV30 and TRBJ1-2, with TRBD1 matching over 7 bases. V lost 5 bases and J lost 9; bases outside the gene matches: 9. In germline, CDR1 is GTSNPN, CDR2 SVGIG (reference sequence). This CDR3 has 12 residues. The CDR3, as DNA: TGTGCCTGGGTACAGGGGTCGGTGAGCTACACCTTC. Its protein product is CAWVQGSVSYTF. The full variable domain, in which reference TRBV30 and TRBJ1-2 provide the parts outside the CDR3, is SQTIHQWPATLVQPVGSPLSLECTVEGTSNPNLYWYRQAAGRGLQLLFYSVGIGQISSEVPQNLSASRPQDRQFILSSKKLLLSDSGFYLCAWVQGSVSYTFGSGTRLTVV.

V usage is TRBV5-4 and J usage is TRBJ1-1; TRBD1 is a possible D gene (6 bases). Between the trimmed V and J ends, which lost 4 bases and 1 base, there was a span of 14 bases. The CDR3 contains 15 residues. Germline values: CDR1 SGHNT, CDR2 YYREEE (reference sequence). The CDR3 sequence is CASSVQGSANTEAFF. CDR3 DNA sequence: TGTGCCAGCAGCGTACAGGGTAGTGCGAACACTGAAGCTTTCTTT.

This clone was counted only a few times. V is TRBV10-2 and J is TRBJ2-1; weak D call: TRBD1 (5 bases). CDR1 WSHSY and CDR2 SAAADI come from the germline V gene. This CDR3 region has 12 residues. Between the trimmed V and J ends, which lost 6 bases and 3 bases, there was a span of 6 bases. The CDR3 sequence is CASRDNYNEQFF. In nucleotides, the CDR3 is TGCGCCAGCAGGGACAACTACAATGAGCAGTTCTTC.

The rearrangement uses TRBV2 and TRBJ2-2; D might be TRBD1 (5 bases). CDR3 length: 16 residues. From germline, CDR1 is SNHLY and CDR2 FYNNEI. Trimming removed 1 base at V and 0 bases at J, with 9 bases between. CDR3 loop: CASSEEGRANTGELFF. The DNA of the CDR3 is TGTGCCAGCAGTGAAGAGGGCAGGGCGAACACCGGGGAGCTGTTTTTT.

This clone occurred many times. The V and J genes are TRBV5-1 and TRBJ2-3; D may be TRBD1 or TRBD2 (5 bases each). The CDR3 loop spans 15 amino acids. V was pared by 2 bases and J by 6 bases, with 16 bases between. Per germline, CDR1 SGHRS and CDR2 YFSETQ. The CDR3 sequence: CASSFRGVKGDTQYF. The CDR3 coding sequence is TGCGCCAGCAGCTTTCGAGGGGTCAAAGGTGATACGCAGTATTTT.

This clone was detected only a few times. The J gene is TRBJ1-2, the V gene TRBV29-1; 8 bases fit TRBD1. In germline, CDR1 is SQVTM, CDR2 ANQGSEA. The CDR3 has 13 residues. V trimming: 4 bases; J trimming: 8 bases; junction bases outside the gene matches: 9. The CDR3 region is CSVVAGGGGGYTF. The CDR3 region has the DNA TGCAGCGTTGTTGCAGGGGGCGGAGGGGGCTACACCTTC.